The clone carrying this T cell receptor (beta chain) was seen a single time. Per the authors' pipeline: Reference gene primer amplification yielded estimated nucleated cell counts. Produced via immunoSEQ multiplex PCR; TCRdb's table is partial and in-frame only. The DNA gave D and trimming, while V, J and clone size come from that table. The sample has 250,000 to 300,000 clones, around 84% seen once. Germline CDR1 and CDR2: SGHTA and FQGNSA. CDR3 length: 16 residues. The J segment lost 8 bases and the V segment lost 5 bases, leaving 10 bases of the junction unmatched. This specimen belongs to a study of blood T cell repertoires in COVID-19. About the study: COVID-19 samples collected from the United States, Italy and Spain covered acute and convalescent phases. PBMCs, B-cell-depleted T cells, or T cells provided the cDNA or gDNA that made up the material.

This clonotype was sampled from a man aged 60 to 69 with acute or convalescent COVID-19. The specimen sequenced was peripheral blood. The chain links TRBV7-2 to TRBJ2-1, with 12 bases lining up with TRBD2. DNA of the CDR3: TGTGCCAGCAGCACAGGACTAGCGGGACGTAATGATGAGCAGTTCTTC. Protein: CASSTGLAGRNDEQFF.